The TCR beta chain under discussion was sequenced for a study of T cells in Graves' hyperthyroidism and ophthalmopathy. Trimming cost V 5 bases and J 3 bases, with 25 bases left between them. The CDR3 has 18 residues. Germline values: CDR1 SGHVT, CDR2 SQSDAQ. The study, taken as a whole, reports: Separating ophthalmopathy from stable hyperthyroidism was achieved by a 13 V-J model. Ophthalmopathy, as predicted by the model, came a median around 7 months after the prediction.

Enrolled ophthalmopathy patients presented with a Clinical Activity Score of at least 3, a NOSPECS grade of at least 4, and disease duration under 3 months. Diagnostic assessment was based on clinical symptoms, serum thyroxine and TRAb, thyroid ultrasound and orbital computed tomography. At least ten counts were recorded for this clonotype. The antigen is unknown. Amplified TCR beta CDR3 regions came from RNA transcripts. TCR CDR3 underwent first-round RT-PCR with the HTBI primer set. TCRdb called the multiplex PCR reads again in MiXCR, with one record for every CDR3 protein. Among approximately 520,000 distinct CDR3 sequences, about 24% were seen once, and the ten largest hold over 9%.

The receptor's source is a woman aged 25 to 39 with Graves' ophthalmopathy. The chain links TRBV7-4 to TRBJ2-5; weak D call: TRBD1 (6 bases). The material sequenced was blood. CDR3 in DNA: TGTGCCAGCAGCCACCGCCACCAGGGGCGATGTAGGGAAGAGACCCAGTACTTC. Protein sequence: CASSHRHQGRCREETQYF.